This T cell receptor beta chain derives from a study of spatial heterogeneity in lung cancer. Study results and caveats: The number of expanded tumor alpha and beta chains correlated with mutation number.

Per the germline V gene, CDR1 is MNHNS and CDR2 is SASEGT. V dropped 8 bases and J dropped 2 bases, with 30 bases sitting between them. CDR3 length equals 19 residues. One entry per CDR3 protein results from TCRdb running MiXCR on the 5' RACE reads. The table shows about 22,000 distinct CDR3 sequences, with under 10% occurring only once. A word on this clonotype: Antigen: not known.

The sample's time point: sample taken at primary tumor resection. The donor population consisted of approximately 70 patients with untreated, early-stage non-small cell lung cancer. Frozen PBMC, nontumor lung or tumor provided whole RNA, which was sequenced unsorted. The sequence derives from a male donor with early-stage non-small cell lung cancer. Sequencing was performed on lung tumor tissue, taken at surgery. This sequence joins TRBV6-1 and TRBJ2-5, with a weak D call TRBD1 (6 bases). As DNA, the CDR3 is TGTGCCAGCGGAAGGGACAAGCTCCCCAAATACAGGGTACAAGAGACCCAGTACTTC. This translates into CASGRDKLPKYRVQETQYF.